This TCR beta chain was found in a study of OX40 agonist ivuxolimab in advanced cancers. Turning to the study itself: Three partial responders included one hepatocellular carcinoma patient and two cutaneous melanoma patients.

Generated by immunoSEQ multiplex PCR, the TCRdb table keeps only in-frame clones and is missing some. The profile shows roughly 120,000 clones, around 91% of them singletons. The CDR3 has 15 residues. V was clipped by 4 bases and J by 1 base; unmatched bases: 0. Per the germline V gene, CDR1 is SNHLY and CDR2 is FYNNEI. The chain links TRBV2 to TRBJ2-4; 11 bases align to TRBD2. The starting material was CD4+ or CD8+ T cells sorted from blood, obtained in a trial of the OX40 agonist ivuxolimab. The clonotype was recovered from an adult with an advanced solid tumor such as melanoma, head and neck, liver or kidney cancer. The CDR3 DNA reads TGTGCCAGCAGTGGGACTAGCGGGGCCAAAAACATTCAGTACTTC. Protein sequence: CASSGTSGAKNIQYF.